This T cell receptor (beta chain) was documented in a study of T cell repertoires in cytomegalovirus infection. Study-level information: It was recently identified HLA-C-restricted and well-studied HLA-B-restricted CMV epitopes that the study used. Matching HLA type and CMV infection were both indicated by public TCR beta signatures.

TCRdb recomputed calls from the reads with MiXCR, one row per CDR3 protein. Among some 320,000 distinct CDR3 sequences listed, 25% to 30% were seen once. Germline CDR1 SGHVS, CDR2 FQNEAQ. This CDR3 contains 19 residues. Trimming left V 5 bases short and J 0 bases short, with 20 bases between. Findings and limits, study-wide: Accumulated public TCR beta family frequency recognized individuals carrying CMV together with the relevant HLA. Dominant in the ex vivo response were TCR beta clonotypes restricted by HLA-C and specific for CMV.

This clonotype was seen many times. Its antigen is as yet unknown. The clonotype comes from a human donor in good health (CMV status not recorded). Some clones in this sample may be carry-over from other donors' samples. The gene calls are TRBV7-8 and TRBJ1-6; no firm D call. This sample comprised cultured PBMCs, obtained from culture after CMV antigen stimulation. This CDR3 is CASSPWRASQSSYNSPLHF. In DNA, the CDR3 is TGTGCCAGCAGCCCATGGCGTGCCTCTCAGAGCTCCTATAATTCACCCCTCCACTTT.